The 2 T cell receptor beta chains below all came from one sample that was sequenced in a study of T-cell memory formation after mild COVID-19. TCRdb reprocessed the 5' RACE reads with MiXCR, giving one entry per CDR3 protein. The table shows 270,000 or so distinct CDR3 sequences, with approximately 15% occurring only once. The specimen was PBMCs or a T cell subset sorted from them (not recorded which). Receptors originate from a man younger than 30 who had mild COVID-19 (a few samples of this study predate the infection). Cell type and time point are not known.

This clonotype was found a few times. V and J are TRBV7-3 and TRBJ2-1, with D maybe TRBD1 (5 bases). V was shortened by 1 base and J by 5 bases, with 9 bases between the two germline ends. CDR1 SGHTA and CDR2 FQGTGA come from the germline V gene. The CDR3 covers 14 residues. CDR3 amino acids: CASSLMGRDNEQFF. The DNA for the CDR3 is TGTGCCAGCAGCTTAATGGGCAGGGACAATGAGCAGTTCTTC.

This clonotype showed up many times. The V call is TRBV7-2, the J call TRBJ2-2; 8 nucleotides match TRBD2. J gave up 7 bases and V 5 bases, and 9 bases lay outside the gene matches. CDR3 length equals 15 residues. Germline CDR1 is SGHTA and CDR2 is FQGNSA. The CDR3 nucleotides read TGTGCCAGCAGCCAGTCCCGGGGGGGCCACGGGGAGCTGTTTTTT. Encoded protein: CASSQSRGGHGELFF. The full variable domain, with the rest looked up from reference TRBV7-2 and TRBJ2-2, is GAGVSQSPSNKVTEKGKDVELRCDPISGHTALYWYRQSLGQGLEFLIYFQGNSAPDKSGLPSDRFSAERTGGSVSTLTIQRTQQEDSAVYLCASSQSRGGHGELFFGEGSRLTVL.